This is a list of T cell receptor beta chains from one sample in a study of early stage breast cancer tumors. Sequencing was performed with immunoSEQ multiplex PCR; in TCRdb, only in-frame clones are kept and a portion is missing. There are about 72,000 clones in the sample; 70% to 85% occur only once, and 3% to 4.5% lies in the top ten. Sequencing used blood. The receptors were gathered from a person between 55 and 69 years old with breast cancer. The CDR3 runs from the conserved cysteine through the conserved F or W. A D gene is named only where the DNA matches it firmly. The size of a clone is reported for some rows only, either as once, few or many, or as a class for expanded clones.

J | V | D | size | CDR3 | DNA
TRBJ2-7 | TRBV11-2 | - | - | CASSFSDQSYEQYF | TGTGCCAGCAGCTTCTCTGACCAATCCTACGAGCAGTACTTC
TRBJ2-2 | TRBV4-1 | - | few | CASSQEAQSNTGELFF | TGCGCCAGCAGCCAAGAAGCGCAGTCGAACACCGGGGAGCTGTTTTTT
TRBJ1-1 | TRBV19 | - | - | CASTRLGANTEAFF | TGTGCCAGTACCCGCCTGGGGGCCAACACTGAAGCTTTCTTT
TRBJ2-7 | TRBV7-2 | TRBD2 | - | CASSSRTSAGYEQYF | TGTGCCAGCAGCTCCCGGACTAGCGCGGGCTACGAGCAGTACTTC
TRBJ1-4 | TRBV5-5 | - | - | CASSLRATNEKLFF | TGTGCCAGCAGCTTACGAGCAACTAATGAAAAACTGTTTTTT
TRBJ1-5 | TRBV9 | TRBD1 | - | CASSAGTGGWEPQHF | TGTGCCAGCAGCGCCGGGACAGGGGGCTGGGAGCCCCAGCATTTT
TRBJ1-1 | TRBV21-1 | - | - | CASSSRGRSPNTEAFF | TGTGCCAGCAGCAGCCGGGGCCGAAGCCCGAACACTGAAGCTTTCTTT
TRBJ1-1 | TRBV6-1 | - | - | CASSSLSSPNTEAFF | TGTGCCAGCAGTTCCCTTTCGTCCCCGAACACTGAAGCTTTCTTT
TRBJ2-5 | TRBV2 | - | - | CASSEFQETQYF | TGTGCCAGCAGTGAGTTTCAAGAGACCCAGTACTTC
TRBJ1-2 | TRBV4-1 | - | - | CASSEGPYYGYTF | TGCGCCAGCAGTGAGGGCCCTTACTATGGCTACACCTTC
TRBJ2-7 | TRBV2 | TRBD2 | - | CARQLAEMSYEQYF | TGTGCCAGGCAACTAGCGGAGATGTCCTACGAGCAGTACTTC
TRBJ2-1 | TRBV27 | - | - | CASSLSLSGRMIF | TGTGCCAGCAGTTTATCGTTATCGGGCAGGATGATCTTC
TRBJ2-7 | TRBV20-1 | - | once | CSATGLYEQYF | TGCAGTGCTACCGGGCTCTACGAGCAGTACTTC
TRBJ2-5 | TRBV9 | TRBD1 | once | CASSGGDRAETQYF | TGTGCCAGCAGCGGGGGGGACAGGGCGGAGACCCAGTACTTC
TRBJ1-6 | TRBV19 | - | - | CASSLGGHSPLHF | TGTGCCAGTAGCCTAGGGGGGCACTCACCCCTCCACTTT
TRBJ2-1 | TRBV6-5 | - | - | CASSYSGQYNEQFF | TGTGCCAGCAGTTACTCTGGACAGTACAATGAGCAGTTCTTC
TRBJ2-3 | TRBV6-5 | - | few | CASSSSPRGRDTQYF | -
TRBJ1-2 | TRBV7-2 | TRBD1 | - | CASSLVAGGSYGYTF | TGTGCCAGCAGCTTAGTTGCAGGGGGGAGCTATGGCTACACCTTC
TRBJ2-1 | TRBV28 | TRBD2 | - | CASSLSLLAGGLNEQFF | TGTGCCAGCAGTTTATCCCTTCTAGCGGGAGGCCTCAATGAGCAGTTCTTC
TRBJ2-7 | TRBV7-2 | - | - | CASSLDGYSYEQYF | TGTGCCAGCAGCTTAGATGGGTATTCCTACGAGCAGTACTTC
TRBJ2-2 | TRBV9 | - | - | CASSVLPGTPTGELFF | TGTGCCAGCAGCGTACTTCCCGGGACTCCGACCGGGGAGCTGTTTTTT
TRBJ2-1 | TRBV28 | TRBD1 | - | CASLGQGRGEQFF | TGTGCCAGCCTCGGACAGGGTCGAGGTGAGCAGTTCTTC
TRBJ2-3 | TRBV5-1 | - | - | CASSSLLPGGTDTQYF | TGCGCCAGCAGCTCACTACTGCCGGGGGGCACAGATACGCAGTATTTT
TRBJ1-2 | TRBV27 | - | - | CASSLIPMTSYGYTF | TGTGCCAGCAGTTTAATTCCTATGACTTCCTATGGCTACACCTTC
TRBJ2-7 | TRBV2 | - | few | CASSPVQAEQYF | TGTGCCAGCAGCCCCGTCCAGGCCGAGCAGTACTTC
TRBJ2-7 | TRBV2 | - | few | CASSLDEQYF | TGTGCCAGCAGCTTGGACGAGCAGTACTTC
TRBJ1-3 | TRBV4-2 | - | few | CASSQVSGVGATGNTIYF | TGTGCCAGCAGCCAAGTGTCGGGGGTGGGGGCGACTGGAAACACCATATATTTT
TRBJ2-1 | TRBV18 | TRBD2 | - | CASSFGVAGRNEQFF | TGTGCCAGCTCATTCGGAGTAGCGGGACGGAATGAGCAGTTCTTC
TRBJ2-7 | TRBV20-1 | - | - | CSASGSYEQYF | TGCAGTGCTAGCGGTTCCTACGAGCAGTACTTC
TRBJ2-5 | TRBV4-2 | - | - | CASSQGLQETQYF | TGTGCCAGCAGCCAAGGACTGCAAGAGACCCAGTACTTC
TRBJ2-3 | TRBV29-1 | TRBD2 | - | CSVARGASTDTQYF | TGCAGCGTTGCGCGGGGGGCGAGCACAGATACGCAGTATTTT
TRBJ2-2 | TRBV9 | TRBD2 | - | CASSRAGGESAGELFF | TGTGCCAGCAGCCGGGCTGGGGGGGAGAGCGCCGGGGAGCTGTTTTTT
TRBJ2-3 | TRBV5-4 | - | - | CASSLGSSPTDTQYF | TGTGCCAGCAGCTTGGGATCGTCCCCCACAGATACGCAGTATTTT
TRBJ2-2 | TRBV21-1 | - | - | CASSKVWGGELFF | TGTGCCAGCAGCAAAGTGTGGGGCGGGGAGCTGTTTTTT
TRBJ2-3 | TRBV30 | - | - | CAWMANTDTQYF | TGTGCCTGGATGGCTAACACAGATACGCAGTATTTT
TRBJ1-2 | TRBV27 | - | - | CASSFRVGTSAYGYTF | TGTGCCAGCAGTTTTAGGGTGGGGACCTCAGCGTATGGCTACACCTTC
TRBJ2-1 | TRBV9 | - | - | CASSPDPVGEQFF | TGTGCCAGCAGCCCGGACCCGGTGGGGGAGCAGTTCTTC
TRBJ2-1 | TRBV4-1 | - | - | CASSQDQGGYNEQFF | TGCGCCAGCAGCCAAGATCAGGGCGGGTACAATGAGCAGTTCTTC
TRBJ1-5 | TRBV18 | - | - | CASSPAGGNQPQHF | TGTGCCAGCTCACCAGCGGGAGGGAATCAGCCCCAGCATTTT
TRBJ1-6 | TRBV28 | - | - | CASTRQGYSPLHF | TGTGCCAGCACGAGGCAGGGGTATTCACCCCTCCACTTT
TRBJ2-5 | TRBV29-1 | - | - | CSVVERVQETQYF | TGCAGCGTTGTGGAACGGGTCCAAGAGACCCAGTACTTC
TRBJ1-2 | TRBV28 | TRBD1 | few | CASSSPGGNYGYTF | TGTGCCAGCAGTTCTCCAGGGGGCAACTATGGCTACACCTTC
TRBJ2-3 | TRBV13 | - | - | CASSTRLTDTQYF | TGTGCCAGCAGCACCCGACTGACAGATACGCAGTATTTT
TRBJ2-2 | TRBV5-5 | - | - | CASSLGQNTGELFF | TGTGCCAGCAGCCTGGGGCAGAACACCGGGGAGCTGTTTTTT
TRBJ1-4 | TRBV18 | - | - | CASSPAGSRATNEKLFF | TGTGCCAGCTCACCGGCAGGGAGTAGGGCAACTAATGAAAAACTGTTTTTT
TRBJ2-5 | TRBV4-2 | - | - | CASSQTGARSQETQYF | TGTGCCAGCAGCCAAACTGGAGCGCGCTCTCAAGAGACCCAGTACTTC
TRBJ2-1 | TRBV5-4 | - | - | CASSLMVVGNEQFF | TGTGCCAGCAGCTTGATGGTTGTGGGGAATGAGCAGTTCTTC
TRBJ2-3 | TRBV5-1 | - | few | CASSRSGTDTQYF | TGCGCCAGCAGTCGTAGTGGCACAGATACGCAGTATTTT
TRBJ1-5 | TRBV6-1 | - | - | CASSVGGADNQPQHF | TGTGCCAGCAGTGTGGGGGGCGCGGATAATCAGCCCCAGCATTTT